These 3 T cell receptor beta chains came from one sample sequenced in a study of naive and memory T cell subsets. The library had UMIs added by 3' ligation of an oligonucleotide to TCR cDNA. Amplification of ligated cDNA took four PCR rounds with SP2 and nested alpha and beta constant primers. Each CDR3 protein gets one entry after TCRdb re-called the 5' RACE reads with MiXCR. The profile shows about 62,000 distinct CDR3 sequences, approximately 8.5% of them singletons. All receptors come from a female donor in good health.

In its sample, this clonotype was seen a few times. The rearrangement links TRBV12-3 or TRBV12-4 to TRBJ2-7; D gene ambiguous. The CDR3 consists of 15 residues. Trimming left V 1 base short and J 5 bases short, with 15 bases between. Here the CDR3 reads CASSLVGPGYDEQYF. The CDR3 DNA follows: TGTGCCAGCAGTTTAGTTGGGCCAGGTTACGACGAGCAGTACTTC.

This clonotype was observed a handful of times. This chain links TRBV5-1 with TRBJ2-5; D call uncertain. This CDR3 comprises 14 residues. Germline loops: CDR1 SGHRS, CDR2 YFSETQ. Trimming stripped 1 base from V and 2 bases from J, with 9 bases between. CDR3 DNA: TGCGCCAGCAGCTTGAGGACGGATCAAGAGACCCAGTACTTC. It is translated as CASSLRTDQETQYF.

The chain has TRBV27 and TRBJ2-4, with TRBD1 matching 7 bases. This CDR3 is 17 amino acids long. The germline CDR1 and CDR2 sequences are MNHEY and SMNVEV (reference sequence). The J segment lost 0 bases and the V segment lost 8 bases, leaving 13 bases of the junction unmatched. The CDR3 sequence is CASRPAGGPLAKNIQYF. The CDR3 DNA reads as TGTGCCAGCCGACCGGCAGGGGGTCCCTTAGCCAAAAACATTCAGTACTTC.